This TCR beta chain was captured by sequencing in a study of control samples from healthy donors and cancer patients. This table comes from immunoSEQ multiplex PCR, and its TCRdb copy is limited to in-frame clones, with some not included. The repertoire holds tens of thousands of clones, with approximately 90% as singletons. The TCR was taken from a woman aged 40 to 50 with head and neck cancer. The sequencing sample was made of PBMCs.

The DNA of the CDR3 is TGTGCCAGCAGCCGGCTCTGGACAGGCTACGAGCAGTACTTC. It encodes CASSRLWTGYEQYF. The chain recombines TRBV5-8 with TRBJ2-7; TRBD1 matches at 7 bases. The germline gives CDR1 SGHTS, CDR2 YDEGEE. This CDR3 region has 14 residues. Unmatched junction bases numbered 7, after V lost 4 bases and J lost 3 bases. The full variable domain, with the rest looked up from reference TRBV5-8 and TRBJ2-7, is EAGVTQSPTHLIKTRGQQATLRCSPISGHTSVYWYQQALGLGLQFLLWYDEGEERNRGNFPPRFSGRQFPNYSSELNVNALELEDSALYLCASSRLWTGYEQYFGPGTRLTVT.